The rows below give T cell receptor beta chains drawn from one sample of a study of cytomegalovirus exposure and HLA in healthy donors. Some clones are missing from TCRdb's copy, which holds only in-frame ones; the method was immunoSEQ multiplex PCR. Here the sample spans more than 100,000 clones, approximately 72% being singletons. Sequenced sample: PBMCs. Receptors were obtained from a man aged 18 to 30 in good health and CMV-seronegative. Each CDR3 is given with its conserved first and last residue. The D gene is left open where the match is weak. Clone size is stated in some rows and not others, as once, few, many or a class when expanded.

clone_size | j_call | d_call | v_call | cdr3_aa | cdr3_nt
NA | TRBJ2-3 | TRBD2 | TRBV15 | CATGGGIAGGQDTQYF | TGTGCCACCGGGGGGGGTATTGCGGGGGGGCAAGATACGCAGTATTTT
few | TRBJ2-3 | TRBD2 | TRBV6-6 | CASSYTSSGMDTQYF | TGTGCCAGCAGTTACACGTCTAGCGGGATGGATACGCAGTATTTT
NA | TRBJ2-7 | NA | TRBV19 | CASSPKLTLVYEQYF | TGTGCCAGTAGCCCTAAACTGACATTAGTCTACGAGCAGTACTTC
NA | TRBJ1-6 | NA | TRBV5-1 | CASSLAWAGDNSPLHF | TGCGCCAGCAGCTTGGCCTGGGCAGGGGACAATTCACCCCTCCACTTT
NA | TRBJ2-7 | TRBD2 | TRBV4-2 | CASSQKRERYEQYF | TGTGCCAGCAGCCAGAAGCGGGAGCGGTACGAGCAGTACTTC
NA | TRBJ2-7 | NA | TRBV18 | CASSRRGQIYEQYF | TGTGCCAGCTCACGCCGCGGACAGATCTACGAGCAGTACTTC
NA | TRBJ2-7 | TRBD1 | TRBV19 | CASSMGTGGTRRTYEQYF | TGTGCCAGTAGTATGGGGACAGGAGGCACTAGAAGAACCTACGAGCAGTACTTC
NA | TRBJ1-1 | NA | TRBV9 | CASTPDDILNTEAFF | TGTGCCAGCACCCCCGATGACATCCTGAACACTGAAGCTTTCTTT
few | TRBJ2-5 | TRBD2 | TRBV7-2 | CASSLGVLAGGLETQYF | TGTGCCAGCAGCTTAGGTGTTCTAGCGGGGGGCCTAGAGACCCAGTACTTC
few | TRBJ2-7 | NA | TRBV27 | CASSVTGFSYEQYF | TGTGCCAGCAGTGTTACAGGTTTCTCCTACGAGCAGTACTTC
NA | TRBJ2-1 | TRBD1 | TRBV5-1 | CASSLQGPTNEQFF | TGCGCCAGCAGCTTACAGGGGCCTACCAATGAGCAGTTCTTC
NA | TRBJ2-6 | NA | TRBV14 | CASSHLGGVTNVLTF | TGTGCCAGCAGCCACCTAGGAGGGGTGACCAACGTCCTGACTTTC
NA | TRBJ1-4 | NA | TRBV6-5 | CASSYGVGNEKLFF | TGTGCCAGCAGCTATGGTGTTGGTAATGAAAAACTGTTTTTT
NA | TRBJ2-3 | TRBD2 | TRBV7-3 | CASRLSGADTQYF | TGTGCCAGCAGACTTAGCGGGGCAGATACGCAGTATTTT
NA | TRBJ2-3 | TRBD2 | TRBV7-9 | CASRERALADIGTDTQYF | TGTGCCAGCAGGGAAAGGGCTCTAGCGGACATTGGCACAGATACGCAGTATTTT
few | TRBJ1-1 | NA | TRBV5-1 | CASSLAGGYTEAFF | TGCGCCAGCAGCTTGGCGGGAGGATACACTGAAGCTTTCTTT
NA | TRBJ1-4 | TRBD1 | TRBV28 | CASITGTGNVGREKLFF | TGTGCCAGCATAACCGGGACAGGCAACGTGGGCCGTGAAAAACTGTTTTTT
NA | TRBJ1-2 | NA | TRBV5-5 | CASSSNYGYTF | TGTGCCAGCAGCAGCAACTATGGCTACACCTTC
NA | TRBJ1-5 | NA | TRBV7-2 | CASSSRQTNQPQHF | TGTGCCAGCAGCTCCAGACAGACTAATCAGCCCCAGCATTTT
few | TRBJ1-1 | TRBD1 | TRBV10-3 | CAIRLQGRAFF | TGTGCCATCAGGTTACAGGGGAGGGCTTTCTTT
NA | TRBJ2-7 | NA | TRBV7-2 | CASSPPAYEQYF | TGTGCCAGCAGCCCCCCGGCCTACGAGCAGTACTTC
few | TRBJ1-3 | TRBD1 | TRBV5-1 | CASSRGQGDRGNTIYF | TGCGCCAGCAGCCGGGGACAGGGGGACCGTGGAAACACCATATATTTT
NA | TRBJ2-7 | TRBD1 | TRBV10-3 | CAISWTGLDEQYF | TGTGCCATCAGTTGGACAGGGCTTGACGAGCAGTACTTC